These 8 T cell receptor beta chains were sequenced from one sample in a study of CD8+ T cells in alopecia areata. After isolation, RNA underwent reverse transcription to generate cDNA as the sequencing template. Profiled with immunoSEQ multiplex PCR; TCRdb holds only in-frame clones, not every one. The table includes approximately 190,000 clones, over 45% detected once. Treatment specified: oral pan-JAK inhibitor, 5-10 mg twice daily. Material: CD4+ T cells sorted from blood, obtained at week 24, from a patient treated with tofacitinib. These TCRs come from a human donor with alopecia areata.

The gene calls are TRBV9 and TRBJ1-1; D is ambiguous. The CDR3 has 15 amino acids. V dropped 0 bases and J dropped 0 bases, with 9 bases sitting between them. The germline V gene has CDR1 SGDLS and CDR2 YYNGEE. As DNA, the CDR3 is TGTGCCAGCAGCGTAGACGGAGATGTGAACACTGAAGCTTTCTTT. This translates into CASSVDGDVNTEAFF.

About this clone: In the same sample, other DNA sequences code for this CDR3. This chain uses TRBV5-1 with TRBJ1-1; perhaps TRBD1 as D (6 bases). Trimming cost V 3 bases and J 2 bases, with 8 bases left between them. Germline values: CDR1 SGHRS, CDR2 YFSETQ. The CDR3 is 13 amino acids. This CDR3 is CASSSQGNTEAFF. CDR3 bases: TGCGCCAGCAGCTCACAGGGAAACACTGAAGCTTTCTTT.

J is TRBJ1-1 and V is TRBV6-5; perhaps TRBD1 as D (5 bases). V was pared by 5 bases and J by 5 bases, with 12 bases between. The germline CDR1 and CDR2 sequences are MNHEY and SVGAGI. The CDR3 length is 13 residues. The CDR3 sequence is CASSRTRVTEAFF. CDR3 DNA sequence: TGTGCCAGCAGTCGAACCAGGGTGACTGAAGCTTTCTTT.

The chain combines TRBV9 with TRBJ1-6; no firm D call. This CDR3 region has 13 residues. With 3 bases removed from V and 6 bases from J, the gap between germline ends came to 7 bases. Germline V gene sequence: CDR1 SGDLS, CDR2 YYNGEE. The CDR3 DNA reads as TGTGCCAGCAGCGGAGGGCCTAATTCACCCCTCCACTTT. Encoded protein: CASSGGPNSPLHF.

V usage is TRBV2 and J usage is TRBJ2-3, with TRBD2 identical over 7 bases. V was clipped by 9 bases and J by 7 bases; unmatched bases: 4. The CDR3 is made up of 11 amino acids. Per the germline V gene, CDR1 is SNHLY and CDR2 is FYNNEI. The CDR3 region is CASREAYTQYF. The CDR3, as DNA: TGTGCCAGTCGGGAGGCATATACGCAGTATTTT. The full variable domain, completed using reference TRBV2 and TRBJ2-3, is EPEVTQTPSHQVTQMGQEVILRCVPISNHLYFYWYRQILGQKVEFLVSFYNNEISEKSEIFDDQFSVERPDGSNFTLKIRSTKLEDSAMYFCASREAYTQYFGPGTRLTVL.

The chain couples TRBV7-2 to TRBJ1-2; 7 positions agree with TRBD1. CDR3 length equals 14 residues. Unmatched junction bases numbered 5, after V lost 3 bases and J lost 4 bases. Germline CDR1 SGHTA, CDR2 FQGNSA. CDR3 in DNA: TGTGCCAGCAGCTTTGAGGGGGCAGCCTATGGCTACACCTTC. This translates into CASSFEGAAYGYTF.

On this clone: This specimen includes other DNA sequences encoding the same CDR3. This chain connects TRBV7-8 to TRBJ1-1; 8 nucleotides line up with TRBD1. The CDR3 spans 13 residues. The V and J ends lost 2 bases and 4 bases, in that order; junction bases with no gene match: 0. CDR1 and CDR2 from the germline V gene are SGHVS and FQNEAQ. CDR3 DNA: TGTGCCAGCAGCTTAACAGGGGGCACTGAAGCTTTCTTT. Its protein product is CASSLTGGTEAFF.

The table lists this clone with a few counts. V usage is TRBV4-2 and J usage is TRBJ2-2; no definite D call. There are 15 residues in the CDR3. V lost 2 bases and J 6 bases, leaving 13 bases between the germline ends. Germline CDR1 is LGHNA and CDR2 is YNFKEQ. The CDR3 region has the DNA TGTGCCAGCAGCCAACCGGCCGCTGGCGCCGGGGAGCTGTTTTTT. This sequence encodes CASSQPAAGAGELFF.